This T cell receptor (beta chain) was found in a study of shared clonotypes between healthy human individuals. General study results and limits: Memory subsets generally showed lower estimated richness than naive subsets. Naive CD4 clonotype sharing across a few donors was 5% to 6%.

Trimming left V 4 bases short and J 3 bases short, with 22 bases between. Germline V gene data show CDR1 as SGHTA and CDR2 as FQGNSA. This CDR3 has 17 residues. Note on this clone: Its antigen is unknown.

The method was immunoSEQ multiplex PCR; TCRdb's version includes in-frame clones alone and lacks a portion of them. The sample has fewer than 1.8 million clones, 98% seen once. The chain combines TRBV7-2 with TRBJ2-7; D gene uncertain. The sample comprised naive CD4+ T cells sorted from blood. Subset: CD45RA+ positively selected. This TCR derives from a man younger than 40 in good health. Here the CDR3 DNA reads TGTGCCAGCAGCTCAAGTCGGTGGGTCGGCAGTAACTACGAGCAGTACTTC. This translates into CASSSSRWVGSNYEQYF.